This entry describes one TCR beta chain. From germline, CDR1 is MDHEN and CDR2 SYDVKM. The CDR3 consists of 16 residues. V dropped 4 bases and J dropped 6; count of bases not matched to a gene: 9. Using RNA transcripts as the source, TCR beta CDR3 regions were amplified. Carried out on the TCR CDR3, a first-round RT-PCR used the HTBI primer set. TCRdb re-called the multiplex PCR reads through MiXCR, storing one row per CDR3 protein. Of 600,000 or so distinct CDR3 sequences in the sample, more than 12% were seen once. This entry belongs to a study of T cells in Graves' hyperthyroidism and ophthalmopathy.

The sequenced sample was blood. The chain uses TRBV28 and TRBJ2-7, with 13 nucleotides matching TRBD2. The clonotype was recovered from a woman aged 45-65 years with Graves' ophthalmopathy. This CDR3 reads CASSSPGLAGRSEQYF. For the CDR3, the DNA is TGTGCCAGCAGTTCTCCGGGACTAGCGGGACGTAGCGAGCAGTACTTC.